This is a list of T cell receptor beta chains from one sample in a study of blood T cell repertoires in COVID-19. The method was immunoSEQ multiplex PCR; TCRdb's version includes in-frame clones alone and lacks a portion of them. The data hold 350,000 to 450,000 clones, with over 75% observed a single time. The material sequenced was PBMCs or T cells enriched from blood (not recorded which). The receptor set was obtained from a woman under 30 who had been exposed to COVID-19. Each CDR3 is given with its conserved first and last residue. Each record gives: clone size, V gene, J gene, D gene, CDR3 length, CDR3 protein, CDR3 DNA. The D gene is left open where the match is weak. Some rows have no size entry. The others give once, few or many, or a class for an expanded clone.

clone size: once
V gene: TRBV25-1
J gene: TRBJ2-7
D gene: -
CDR3 length: 15
CDR3 protein: CASSEYGGGSYEQYF
CDR3 DNA: TGTGCCAGCAGTGAATACGGGGGTGGGTCCTACGAGCAGTACTTC

clone size: -
V gene: TRBV21-1
J gene: TRBJ2-3
D gene: -
CDR3 length: 17
CDR3 protein: CASSPSGTSGSTDTQYF
CDR3 DNA: TGTGCCAGCAGCCCCTCTGGGACTAGCGGGAGCACAGATACGCAGTATTTT

clone size: few
V gene: TRBV7-2
J gene: TRBJ2-3
D gene: TRBD2
CDR3 length: 14
CDR3 protein: CASSLSGGASTQYF
CDR3 DNA: TGTGCCAGCAGCTTGAGCGGGGGGGCCTCTACGCAGTATTTT

clone size: once
V gene: TRBV28
J gene: TRBJ1-3
D gene: TRBD1
CDR3 length: 16
CDR3 protein: CASSYFTGAGGNTIYF
CDR3 DNA: TGTGCCAGCAGCTATTTCACAGGGGCGGGGGGAAACACCATATATTTT

clone size: -
V gene: TRBV28
J gene: TRBJ1-5
D gene: TRBD1
CDR3 length: 13
CDR3 protein: CASRTGSDKPQHF
CDR3 DNA: TGTGCCAGCCGGACAGGGTCTGATAAGCCCCAGCATTTT

clone size: -
V gene: TRBV18
J gene: TRBJ2-1
D gene: -
CDR3 length: 12
CDR3 protein: CASSLSSNEQFF
CDR3 DNA: TGTGCCAGCTCACTATCTTCCAATGAGCAGTTCTTC

clone size: once
V gene: TRBV6-5
J gene: TRBJ2-7
D gene: -
CDR3 length: 13
CDR3 protein: CASNVRGNYEQYF
CDR3 DNA: TGTGCCAGCAACGTCCGGGGGAACTACGAGCAGTACTTC

clone size: -
V gene: TRBV11-2
J gene: TRBJ2-3
D gene: TRBD2
CDR3 length: 16
CDR3 protein: CASSLVTSGSTDTQYF
CDR3 DNA: TGTGCCAGCAGCTTAGTAACTAGCGGTAGCACAGATACGCAGTATTTT

clone size: -
V gene: TRBV13
J gene: TRBJ1-1
D gene: TRBD1
CDR3 length: 15
CDR3 protein: CASSHGQGMNTEAFF
CDR3 DNA: TGTGCCAGCAGCCATGGACAGGGAATGAACACTGAAGCTTTCTTT

clone size: -
V gene: TRBV7-2
J gene: TRBJ2-7
D gene: TRBD2
CDR3 length: 17
CDR3 protein: CASSLSERAGAPYEQYF
CDR3 DNA: TGTGCCAGCAGCCTCTCGGAGAGAGCGGGAGCTCCCTACGAGCAGTACTTC

clone size: -
V gene: TRBV9
J gene: TRBJ2-1
D gene: -
CDR3 length: 14
CDR3 protein: CASSRLTDYNEQFF
CDR3 DNA: TGTGCCAGCAGCCGTTTAACAGACTACAATGAGCAGTTCTTC

clone size: few
V gene: TRBV4-1
J gene: TRBJ2-3
D gene: TRBD1
CDR3 length: 15
CDR3 protein: CASSQGTGVENTQYF
CDR3 DNA: TGCGCCAGCAGCCAAGGGACAGGGGTCGAGAATACGCAGTATTTT

clone size: -
V gene: TRBV11-2
J gene: TRBJ2-7
D gene: TRBD2
CDR3 length: 16
CDR3 protein: CASSFGAGEVSYEQYF
CDR3 DNA: TGTGCCAGCAGCTTCGGAGCGGGAGAAGTGTCCTACGAGCAGTACTTC

clone size: -
V gene: TRBV5-1
J gene: TRBJ2-3
D gene: TRBD2
CDR3 length: 16
CDR3 protein: CASSLLAGAITDTQYF
CDR3 DNA: TGCGCCAGCAGCTTGCTAGCGGGGGCAATCACAGATACGCAGTATTTT

clone size: -
V gene: TRBV18
J gene: TRBJ1-1
D gene: TRBD1
CDR3 length: 12
CDR3 protein: CASSPRDSEAFF
CDR3 DNA: TGTGCCAGCTCACCCCGGGACAGTGAAGCTTTCTTT

clone size: -
V gene: TRBV6-5
J gene: TRBJ1-2
D gene: -
CDR3 length: 15
CDR3 protein: CASRPFQAQNYGYTF
CDR3 DNA: TGTGCCAGCAGACCCTTTCAAGCACAGAACTATGGCTACACCTTC

clone size: once
V gene: TRBV29-1
J gene: TRBJ2-7
D gene: TRBD1
CDR3 length: 16
CDR3 protein: CSGGKWTGGTDYEQYF
CDR3 DNA: TGCAGCGGGGGAAAATGGACAGGGGGCACTGACTACGAGCAGTACTTC

clone size: -
V gene: TRBV28
J gene: TRBJ1-2
D gene: TRBD1
CDR3 length: 18
CDR3 protein: CASSDLGQGVNPFYGYTF
CDR3 DNA: TGTGCCAGCAGTGACCTGGGGCAGGGGGTTAACCCTTTCTATGGCTACACCTTC

clone size: -
V gene: TRBV3-1/TRBV3-2
J gene: TRBJ2-7
D gene: TRBD2
CDR3 length: 15
CDR3 protein: CASSLTSGNRYEQYF
CDR3 DNA: TGTGCCAGCAGCTTGACTAGCGGGAATCGCTACGAGCAGTACTTC

clone size: -
V gene: TRBV3-1/TRBV3-2
J gene: TRBJ2-1
D gene: -
CDR3 length: 12
CDR3 protein: CASSQVPGEQFF
CDR3 DNA: TGTGCCAGCAGCCAAGTTCCAGGGGAGCAGTTCTTC

clone size: -
V gene: TRBV28
J gene: TRBJ2-7
D gene: -
CDR3 length: 15
CDR3 protein: CASSWSGTSTYEQYF
CDR3 DNA: TGTGCCAGCAGTTGGTCTGGGACTTCGACCTACGAGCAGTACTTC

clone size: -
V gene: TRBV9
J gene: TRBJ1-3
D gene: TRBD1
CDR3 length: 14
CDR3 protein: CASSTGGSGNTIYF
CDR3 DNA: TGTGCCAGCAGCACAGGGGGCTCTGGAAACACCATATATTTT

clone size: -
V gene: TRBV27
J gene: TRBJ2-1
D gene: -
CDR3 length: 15
CDR3 protein: CASSFQSGLINEQFF
CDR3 DNA: TGTGCCAGCAGTTTCCAGAGCGGGCTTATCAATGAGCAGTTCTTC

clone size: once
V gene: TRBV3-1/TRBV3-2
J gene: TRBJ2-1
D gene: TRBD2
CDR3 length: 16
CDR3 protein: CASSQAGTRAYNEQFF
CDR3 DNA: TGTGCCAGCAGCCAAGCCGGGACTAGGGCCTACAATGAGCAGTTCTTC

clone size: -
V gene: TRBV5-1
J gene: TRBJ1-2
D gene: TRBD1
CDR3 length: 16
CDR3 protein: CASSSQPGQGTYGYTF
CDR3 DNA: TGCGCCAGCAGCTCGCAACCGGGACAGGGGACGTATGGCTACACCTTC

clone size: -
V gene: TRBV7-2
J gene: TRBJ2-1
D gene: -
CDR3 length: 16
CDR3 protein: CASSLRWGVTYNEQFF
CDR3 DNA: TGTGCCAGCAGCCTACGTTGGGGAGTTACCTACAATGAGCAGTTCTTC

clone size: -
V gene: TRBV7-2
J gene: TRBJ1-2
D gene: TRBD1
CDR3 length: 15
CDR3 protein: CASSLAPGGPYGYTF
CDR3 DNA: TGTGCCAGCAGCTTAGCGCCAGGGGGCCCCTATGGCTACACCTTC

clone size: -
V gene: TRBV18
J gene: TRBJ1-1
D gene: TRBD1
CDR3 length: 16
CDR3 protein: CASSRDRDIRNTEAFF
CDR3 DNA: TGTGCCAGCTCACGAGACAGGGATATTAGGAACACTGAAGCTTTCTTT

clone size: -
V gene: TRBV24-1
J gene: TRBJ2-5
D gene: -
CDR3 length: 12
CDR3 protein: CATSDFGETQYF
CDR3 DNA: TGTGCCACCAGTGATTTCGGAGAGACCCAGTACTTC

clone size: -
V gene: TRBV3-1/TRBV3-2
J gene: TRBJ2-3
D gene: TRBD1
CDR3 length: 17
CDR3 protein: CASSQGTGASATDTQYF
CDR3 DNA: TGTGCCAGCAGCCAAGGGACAGGGGCGAGCGCCACAGATACGCAGTATTTT

clone size: -
V gene: TRBV28
J gene: TRBJ1-5
D gene: -
CDR3 length: 14
CDR3 protein: CASSFNQVYQPQHF
CDR3 DNA: TGTGCCAGCAGTTTTAATCAGGTTTATCAGCCCCAGCATTTT

clone size: -
V gene: TRBV19
J gene: TRBJ2-7
D gene: TRBD2
CDR3 length: 15
CDR3 protein: CASSVVAGGPNEQYF
CDR3 DNA: TGTGCCAGTAGTGTAGTAGCGGGAGGGCCCAACGAGCAGTACTTC

clone size: few
V gene: TRBV23-1
J gene: TRBJ2-7
D gene: -
CDR3 length: 16
CDR3 protein: CASSQSPQRGTGEQYF
CDR3 DNA: TGCGCCAGCAGTCAATCCCCCCAGCGCGGGACGGGAGAGCAGTACTTC

clone size: -
V gene: TRBV13
J gene: TRBJ1-2
D gene: TRBD1
CDR3 length: 16
CDR3 protein: CASRGQGVIQNYGYTF
CDR3 DNA: TGTGCCTCCAGGGGGCAGGGGGTAATTCAAAACTATGGCTACACCTTC

clone size: -
V gene: TRBV27
J gene: TRBJ2-7
D gene: -
CDR3 length: 13
CDR3 protein: CASSSLGGVEQYF
CDR3 DNA: TGTGCCAGCAGTTCCCTGGGGGGAGTCGAGCAGTACTTC

clone size: -
V gene: TRBV28
J gene: TRBJ1-2
D gene: TRBD1
CDR3 length: 15
CDR3 protein: CASSSGQAGGYGYTF
CDR3 DNA: TGTGCCAGCAGTTCGGGACAGGCTGGGGGCTATGGCTACACCTTC

clone size: once
V gene: TRBV21-1
J gene: TRBJ2-5
D gene: -
CDR3 length: 17
CDR3 protein: CASSKGRGRAKQETQYF
CDR3 DNA: TGTGCCAGCAGCAAAGGGAGGGGGCGGGCAAAGCAAGAGACCCAGTACTTC

clone size: -
V gene: TRBV6-5
J gene: TRBJ2-2
D gene: TRBD1
CDR3 length: 14
CDR3 protein: CASRSGQATGELFF
CDR3 DNA: TGTGCCAGCAGGTCGGGACAGGCCACCGGGGAGCTGTTTTTT

clone size: -
V gene: TRBV6-5
J gene: TRBJ2-7
D gene: TRBD2
CDR3 length: 14
CDR3 protein: CASINRAGAYEQYF
CDR3 DNA: TGTGCCAGCATAAATCGAGCGGGGGCCTACGAGCAGTACTTC

clone size: -
V gene: TRBV5-8
J gene: TRBJ1-2
D gene: -
CDR3 length: 13
CDR3 protein: CASLGQPNYGYTF
CDR3 DNA: TGTGCCAGCCTGGGACAACCTAACTATGGCTACACCTTC

clone size: -
V gene: TRBV27
J gene: TRBJ1-1
D gene: -
CDR3 length: 15
CDR3 protein: CASSPSDSMNTEAFF
CDR3 DNA: TGTGCCAGCAGTCCCTCGGACAGTATGAACACTGAAGCTTTCTTT

clone size: -
V gene: TRBV5-1
J gene: TRBJ1-4
D gene: -
CDR3 length: 15
CDR3 protein: CASRPAGSGNEKLFF
CDR3 DNA: TGCGCCAGCAGACCAGCAGGGTCGGGTAATGAAAAACTGTTTTTT

clone size: -
V gene: TRBV7-6
J gene: TRBJ2-3
D gene: TRBD1
CDR3 length: 15
CDR3 protein: CASSFTTGVQDTQYF
CDR3 DNA: TGTGCCAGCAGCTTTACTACAGGGGTTCAAGATACGCAGTATTTT